This T cell receptor beta chain derives from a study of regulatory T cells in long-lasting Graves disease. The CDR3 covers 16 residues. V was pared by 3 bases and J by 2 bases, with 5 bases of the junction left unmatched. The germline CDR1 and CDR2 sequences are DFQATT and SNEGSKA (reference sequence). Assembly of TCR beta libraries relied on iRepertoire HTBI primers together with Arm-PCR of CDR3 regions. TCRdb reanalysed the multiplex PCR reads using MiXCR and keeps one entry per CDR3 protein. The sample lists more than 400,000 distinct CDR3 sequences, 16% occurring once. Points from the study as a whole: TCR diversity was lower in persistent Graves' patients (versus newly diagnosed ones).

Time point meaning: newly diagnosed GD, antithyroid drugs for less than 3 months. From PBMCs, RNA was extracted and then used to make the TCR library. Each patient gave around 9.7 milliliters of EDTA-anticoagulated peripheral blood. This clonotype has ten or more counts. Its target is unknown. A further study also used this sample, focusing on T cells in Graves' hyperthyroidism and ophthalmopathy. That investigation notes: Recently diagnosed hyperthyroidism of less than 2 months' duration affected patients aged 18 to 65. Patients showing uncontrolled infection, other autoimmune disease, pregnancy or lactation were ineligible.

The receptor comes from a man aged 35 to 55 with Graves disease. The gene calls are TRBV20-1 and TRBJ2-3, with 13 bases that match TRBD2. The source was peripheral blood mononuclear cells (PBMCs), collected at new diagnosis, from a patient treated with antithyroid drugs. The CDR3 DNA is TGCAGTGCTAGCCCACTAGCGGGAGGGCCCACAGATACGCAGTATTTT. Amino acid sequence: CSASPLAGGPTDTQYF.